In its sample, the clone carrying this T cell receptor (beta chain) was seen once. The data were obtained in a study of T cells in localized non-small cell lung cancer. Assay used: immunoSEQ multiplex PCR; TCRdb lists only in-frame clones, some missing. The sample lists tens of thousands of clones; around 90% were seen once. The trim removed 4 bases at V and 3 bases at J, leaving 5 bases unmatched. The germline CDR1 and CDR2 sequences are SGHNT and YYREEE (reference sequence). The CDR3 extends over 16 amino acids. The input for sequencing was peripheral blood, taken before any cancer treatment. This TCR derives from a man aged 35-69 years with stage I squamous cell lung carcinoma. The chain recombines TRBV5-4 with TRBJ2-3; 13 positions agree with TRBD2. The CDR3 DNA is TGTGCCAGCAGCCTTGGGACTAGCGGGAAAACAGATACGCAGTATTTT. It encodes CASSLGTSGKTDTQYF.